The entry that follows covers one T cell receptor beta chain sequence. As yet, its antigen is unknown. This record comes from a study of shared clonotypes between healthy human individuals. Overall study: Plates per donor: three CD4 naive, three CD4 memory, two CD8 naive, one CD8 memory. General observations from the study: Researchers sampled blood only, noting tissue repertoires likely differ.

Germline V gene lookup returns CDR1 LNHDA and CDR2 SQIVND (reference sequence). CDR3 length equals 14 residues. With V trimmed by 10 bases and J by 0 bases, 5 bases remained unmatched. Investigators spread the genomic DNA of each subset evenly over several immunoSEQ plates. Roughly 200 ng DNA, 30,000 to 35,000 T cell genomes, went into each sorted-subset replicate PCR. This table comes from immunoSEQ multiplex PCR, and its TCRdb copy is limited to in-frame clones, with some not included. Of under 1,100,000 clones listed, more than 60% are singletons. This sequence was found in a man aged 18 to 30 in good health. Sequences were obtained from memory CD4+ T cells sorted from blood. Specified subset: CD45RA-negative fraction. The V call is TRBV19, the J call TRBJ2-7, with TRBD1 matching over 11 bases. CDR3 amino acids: CATSGTGGSYEQYF. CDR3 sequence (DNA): TGTGCCACCTCCGGGACAGGGGGCTCCTACGAGCAGTACTTC.